Listed below are T cell receptor beta chains from one sample, sequenced in a study of cytomegalovirus exposure and HLA in healthy donors. This table comes from immunoSEQ multiplex PCR, and its TCRdb copy is limited to in-frame clones, with some not included. Of more than 150,000 clones listed, approximately 80% are singletons. Sequenced input: PBMCs. The receptor source for this set is a boy younger than 18 in good health and CMV-seronegative. Each CDR3 is given with its conserved first and last residue. The order of the fields is V gene, CDR3 length, J gene, D gene, clone size, CDR3 protein, CDR3 DNA. A D gene is named only where the DNA matches it firmly. Clone size is not always given. Where it is, it says once, few, many or a class for expanded clones.

v_call: TRBV7-2
cdr3_length: 16
j_call: TRBJ2-5
d_call: TRBD1
clone_size: once
cdr3_aa: CASSYQGGRIGETQYF
cdr3_nt: TGTGCCAGCAGCTATCAAGGGGGCCGGATTGGAGAGACCCAGTACTTC

v_call: TRBV27
cdr3_length: 15
j_call: TRBJ2-3
d_call: TRBD2
clone_size: -
cdr3_aa: CASSAVAGGVYTQYF
cdr3_nt: TGTGCCAGCAGTGCGGTAGCGGGAGGTGTATATACGCAGTATTTT

v_call: TRBV9
cdr3_length: 17
j_call: TRBJ2-3
d_call: -
clone_size: few
cdr3_aa: CASSVRPRDTSTDTQYF
cdr3_nt: TGTGCCAGCAGCGTCCGACCCCGGGACACCTCCACAGATACGCAGTATTTT

v_call: TRBV7-2
cdr3_length: 15
j_call: TRBJ2-1
d_call: -
clone_size: -
cdr3_aa: CASSLSGTQNNEQFF
cdr3_nt: TGTGCCAGCAGCTTATCAGGGACTCAAAACAATGAGCAGTTCTTC

v_call: TRBV6-5
cdr3_length: 15
j_call: TRBJ2-5
d_call: TRBD2
clone_size: -
cdr3_aa: CASSYGEGRQETQYF
cdr3_nt: TGTGCCAGCAGTTACGGGGAGGGACGCCAAGAGACCCAGTACTTC

v_call: TRBV5-1
cdr3_length: 14
j_call: TRBJ1-1
d_call: -
clone_size: -
cdr3_aa: CASSRDRSNTEAFF
cdr3_nt: TGCGCCAGCAGCAGAGACAGGTCCAACACTGAAGCTTTCTTT

v_call: TRBV5-4
cdr3_length: 14
j_call: TRBJ1-1
d_call: -
clone_size: -
cdr3_aa: CASSSLDTGTEAFF
cdr3_nt: TGTGCCAGCAGCTCCCTAGACACAGGAACTGAAGCTTTCTTT

v_call: TRBV7-8
cdr3_length: 13
j_call: TRBJ2-1
d_call: TRBD1
clone_size: -
cdr3_aa: CASSLSQGNEQFF
cdr3_nt: TGTGCCAGCAGCTTATCACAGGGGAATGAGCAGTTCTTC

v_call: TRBV9
cdr3_length: 14
j_call: TRBJ1-5
d_call: -
clone_size: -
cdr3_aa: CASSSAGGNQPQHF
cdr3_nt: TGTGCCAGCAGCTCAGCCGGGGGTAATCAGCCCCAGCATTTT

v_call: TRBV7-6
cdr3_length: 18
j_call: TRBJ2-7
d_call: -
clone_size: -
cdr3_aa: CAISSLAFGSPSPSEQYF
cdr3_nt: TGTGCCATCAGCTCACTCGCGTTCGGGTCTCCCAGTCCGTCAGAGCAGTACTTC

v_call: TRBV30
cdr3_length: 13
j_call: TRBJ1-2
d_call: -
clone_size: -
cdr3_aa: CASAGRSNYGYTF
cdr3_nt: TGTGCTTCCGCGGGACGGTCTAACTATGGCTACACCTTC